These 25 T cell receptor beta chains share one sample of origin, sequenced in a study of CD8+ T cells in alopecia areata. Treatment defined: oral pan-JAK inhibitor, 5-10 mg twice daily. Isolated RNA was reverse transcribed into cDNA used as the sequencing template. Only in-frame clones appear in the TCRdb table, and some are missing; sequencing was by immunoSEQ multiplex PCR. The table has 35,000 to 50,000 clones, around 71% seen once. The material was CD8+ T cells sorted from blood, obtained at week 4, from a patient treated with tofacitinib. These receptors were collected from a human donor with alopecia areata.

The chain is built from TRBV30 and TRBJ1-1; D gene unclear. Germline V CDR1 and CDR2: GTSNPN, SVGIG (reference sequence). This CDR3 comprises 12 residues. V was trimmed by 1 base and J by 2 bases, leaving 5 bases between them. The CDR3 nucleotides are TGTGCCTGGAGTGAAATAAACACTGAAGCTTTCTTT. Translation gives CAWSEINTEAFF. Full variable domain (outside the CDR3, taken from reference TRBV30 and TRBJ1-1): SQTIHQWPATLVQPVGSPLSLECTVEGTSNPNLYWYRQAAGRGLQLLFYSVGIGQISSEVPQNLSASRPQDRQFILSSKKLLLSDSGFYLCAWSEINTEAFFGQGTRLTVV.

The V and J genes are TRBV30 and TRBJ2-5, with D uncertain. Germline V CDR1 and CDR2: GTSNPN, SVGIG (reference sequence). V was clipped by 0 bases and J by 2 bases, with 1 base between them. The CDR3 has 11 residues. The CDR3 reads CAWSVQETQYF. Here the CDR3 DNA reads TGTGCCTGGAGTGTTCAAGAGACCCAGTACTTC.

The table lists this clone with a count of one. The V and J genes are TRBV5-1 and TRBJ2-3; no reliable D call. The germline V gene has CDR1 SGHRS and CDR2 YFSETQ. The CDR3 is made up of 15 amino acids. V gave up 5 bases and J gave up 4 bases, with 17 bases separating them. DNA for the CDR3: TGCGCCAGCAGTCCAAACTACGATCGACCAGATACGCAGTATTTT. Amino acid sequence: CASSPNYDRPDTQYF.

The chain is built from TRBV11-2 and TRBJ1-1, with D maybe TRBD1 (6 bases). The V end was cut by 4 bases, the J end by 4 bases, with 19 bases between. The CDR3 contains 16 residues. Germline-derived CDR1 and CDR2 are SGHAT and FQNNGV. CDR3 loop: CASSSSETGIRTEAFF. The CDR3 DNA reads TGTGCCAGCAGCTCTTCCGAAACAGGGATTCGCACTGAAGCTTTCTTT.

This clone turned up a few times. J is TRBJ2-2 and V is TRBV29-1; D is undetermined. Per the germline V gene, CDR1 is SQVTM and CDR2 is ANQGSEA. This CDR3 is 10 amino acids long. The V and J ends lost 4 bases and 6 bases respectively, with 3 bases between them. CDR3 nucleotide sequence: TGCAGCGTTGGAGCCGGGGAGCTGTTTTTT. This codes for CSVGAGELFF.

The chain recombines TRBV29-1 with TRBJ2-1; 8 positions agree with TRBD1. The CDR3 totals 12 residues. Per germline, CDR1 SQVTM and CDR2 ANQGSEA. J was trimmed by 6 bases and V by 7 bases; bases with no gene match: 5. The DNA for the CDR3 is TGCAGCGCCCAGGACAGGGCCAATGAGCAGTTCTTC. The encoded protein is CSAQDRANEQFF.

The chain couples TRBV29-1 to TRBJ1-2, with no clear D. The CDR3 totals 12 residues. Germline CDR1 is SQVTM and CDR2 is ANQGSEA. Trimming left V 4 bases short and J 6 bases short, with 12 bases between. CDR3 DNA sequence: TGCAGCGTTGTTGGCGGCCTTAATGGCTACACCTTC. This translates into CSVVGGLNGYTF.

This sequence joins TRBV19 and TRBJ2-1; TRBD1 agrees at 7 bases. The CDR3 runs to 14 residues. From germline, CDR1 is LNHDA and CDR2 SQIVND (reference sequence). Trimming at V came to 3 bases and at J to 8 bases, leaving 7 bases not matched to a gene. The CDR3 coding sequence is TGTGCCAGTAGTATCTTTCCAGACAGGGATGAGCAGTTCTTC. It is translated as CASSIFPDRDEQFF.

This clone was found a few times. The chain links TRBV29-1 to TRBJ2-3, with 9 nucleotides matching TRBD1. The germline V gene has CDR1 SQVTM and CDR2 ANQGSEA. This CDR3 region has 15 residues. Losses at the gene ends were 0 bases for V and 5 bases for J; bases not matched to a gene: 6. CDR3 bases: TGCAGCGTTGAAGATCAGGGACAGGGAGGAGATACGCAGTATTTT. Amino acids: CSVEDQGQGGDTQYF.

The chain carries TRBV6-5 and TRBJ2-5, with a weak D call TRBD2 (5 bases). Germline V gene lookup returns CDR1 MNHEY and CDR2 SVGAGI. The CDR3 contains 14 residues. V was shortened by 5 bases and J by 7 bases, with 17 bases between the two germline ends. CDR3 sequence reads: CASSPSGLPGTQYF. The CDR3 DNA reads TGTGCCAGCAGTCCCTCCGGACTGCCTGGGACCCAGTACTTC.

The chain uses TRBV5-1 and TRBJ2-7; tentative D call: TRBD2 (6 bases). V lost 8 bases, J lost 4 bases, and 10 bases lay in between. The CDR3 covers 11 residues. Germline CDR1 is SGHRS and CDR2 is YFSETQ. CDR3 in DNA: TGCGCCAGTCGGCGGGGTTACGAGCAGTACTTC. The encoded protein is CASRRGYEQYF. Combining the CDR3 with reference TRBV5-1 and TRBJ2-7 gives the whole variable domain KAGVTQTPRYLIKTRGQQVTLSCSPISGHRSVSWYQQTPGQGLQFLFEYFSETQRNKGNFPGRFSGRQFSNSRSEMNVSTLELGDSALYLCASRRGYEQYFGPGTRLTVT.

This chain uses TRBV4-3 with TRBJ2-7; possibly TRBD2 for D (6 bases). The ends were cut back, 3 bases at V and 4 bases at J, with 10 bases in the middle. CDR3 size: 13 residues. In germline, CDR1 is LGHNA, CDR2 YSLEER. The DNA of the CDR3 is TGCGCCAGCAGCCAGGGACTCCCGTACGAGCAGTACTTC. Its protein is CASSQGLPYEQYF.

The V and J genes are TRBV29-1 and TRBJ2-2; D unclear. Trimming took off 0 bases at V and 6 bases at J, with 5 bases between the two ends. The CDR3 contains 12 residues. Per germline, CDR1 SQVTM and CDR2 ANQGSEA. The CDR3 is CSVEEWAGELFF. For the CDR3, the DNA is TGCAGCGTTGAAGAGTGGGCCGGGGAGCTGTTTTTT.

The CDR3 DNA reads TGCGCCAGCAGCCCATCCGGGGACGAGCAGTACTTC. Translation gives CASSPSGDEQYF. J is TRBJ2-7 and V is TRBV5-1; possible D gene TRBD2, 5 bases. V lost 4 bases and J 5 bases, leaving 10 bases between the germline ends. Germline CDR1 is SGHRS and CDR2 is YFSETQ. The CDR3 extends over 12 amino acids.

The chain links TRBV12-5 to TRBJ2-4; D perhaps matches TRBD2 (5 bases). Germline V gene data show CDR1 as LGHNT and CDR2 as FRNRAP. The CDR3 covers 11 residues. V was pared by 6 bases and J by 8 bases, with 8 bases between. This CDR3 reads CASGLGDIQYF. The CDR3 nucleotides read TGTGCTAGTGGCCTGGGAGACATTCAGTACTTC.

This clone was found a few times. The DNA for the CDR3 is TGTGCCAGTAGTGGGGAAAGCTCCTACAATGAGCAGTTCTTC. Translated, it gives CASSGESSYNEQFF. V gene TRBV19 combines with J gene TRBJ2-1, with D unresolved. The CDR3 is made up of 14 amino acids. Germline CDR1 reads LNHDA; CDR2 reads SQIVND (reference sequence). V lost 5 bases and J 0 bases, leaving 8 bases between the germline ends.

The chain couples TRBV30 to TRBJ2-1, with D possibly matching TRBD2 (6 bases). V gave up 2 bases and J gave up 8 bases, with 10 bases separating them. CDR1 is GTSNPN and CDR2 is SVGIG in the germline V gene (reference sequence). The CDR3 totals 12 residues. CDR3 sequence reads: CAWSWGDDEQFF. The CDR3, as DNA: TGTGCCTGGAGTTGGGGGGATGATGAGCAGTTCTTC.

CDR3 region: CASSQESTGDRVYGYTF. The CDR3 nucleotides are TGCGCCAGCAGCCAAGAGTCGACCGGGGACAGGGTCTATGGCTACACCTTC. The rearrangement links TRBV4-3 to TRBJ1-2; 9 nucleotides line up with TRBD1. This CDR3 has 17 residues. Trimming took 0 bases from V and 4 from J; bases not matched to a gene: 9. The germline gives CDR1 LGHNA, CDR2 YSLEER.

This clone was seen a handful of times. In nucleotides, the CDR3 is TGTGCCTGGAGTGTAACGGGGTTTAACACCTTC. Its protein is CAWSVTGFNTF. V usage is TRBV30 and J usage is TRBJ1-2; unclear D gene. This CDR3 spans 11 amino acids. V was shortened by 0 bases and J by 12 bases, with 11 bases between the two germline ends. Germline lookup yields CDR1 GTSNPN and CDR2 SVGIG (reference sequence).

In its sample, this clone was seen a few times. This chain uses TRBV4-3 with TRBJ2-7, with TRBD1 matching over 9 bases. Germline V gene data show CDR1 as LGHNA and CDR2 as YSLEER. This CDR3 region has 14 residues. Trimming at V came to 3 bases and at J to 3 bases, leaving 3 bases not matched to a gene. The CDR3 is CASSQGQGDYEQYF. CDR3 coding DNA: TGCGCCAGCAGCCAGGGACAGGGAGACTACGAGCAGTACTTC.

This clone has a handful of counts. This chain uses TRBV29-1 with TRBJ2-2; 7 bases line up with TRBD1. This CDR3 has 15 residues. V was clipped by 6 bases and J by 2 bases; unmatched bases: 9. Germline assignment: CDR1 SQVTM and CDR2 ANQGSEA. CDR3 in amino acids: CSVYGTETNTGELFF. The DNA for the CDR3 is TGCAGCGTCTACGGGACAGAGACCAACACCGGGGAGCTGTTTTTT.

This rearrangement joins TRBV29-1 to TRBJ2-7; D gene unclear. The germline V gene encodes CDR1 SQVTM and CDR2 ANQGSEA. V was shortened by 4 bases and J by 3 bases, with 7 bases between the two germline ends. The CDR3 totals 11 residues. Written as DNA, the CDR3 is TGCAGCGTTGGCGAGGACTACGAGCAGTACTTC. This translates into CSVGEDYEQYF.

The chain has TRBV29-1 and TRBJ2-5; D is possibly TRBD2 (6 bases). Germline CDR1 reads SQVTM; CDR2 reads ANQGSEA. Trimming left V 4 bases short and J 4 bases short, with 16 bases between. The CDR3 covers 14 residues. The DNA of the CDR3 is TGCAGCGTTGTCATGGAGGGGATAATAGAGACCCAGTACTTC. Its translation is CSVVMEGIIETQYF.

The CDR3 DNA sequence: TGCGCCAGCTCGCTAGGGCCTACCCCTCAGCCCCAGCATTTT. It yields the protein CASSLGPTPQPQHF. The chain couples TRBV5-1 to TRBJ1-5; D not resolved. Germline CDR1 is SGHRS and CDR2 is YFSETQ. The CDR3 has 14 amino acids. The germline V and J ends were trimmed by 7 bases and 6 bases, with 17 bases remaining between them.

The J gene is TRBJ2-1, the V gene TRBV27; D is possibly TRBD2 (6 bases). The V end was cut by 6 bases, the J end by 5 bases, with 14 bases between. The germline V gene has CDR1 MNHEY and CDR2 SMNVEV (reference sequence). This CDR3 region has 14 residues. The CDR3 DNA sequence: TGTGCCAGCAGACCGGGACTCGGGCACAATGAGCAGTTCTTC. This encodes CASRPGLGHNEQFF.